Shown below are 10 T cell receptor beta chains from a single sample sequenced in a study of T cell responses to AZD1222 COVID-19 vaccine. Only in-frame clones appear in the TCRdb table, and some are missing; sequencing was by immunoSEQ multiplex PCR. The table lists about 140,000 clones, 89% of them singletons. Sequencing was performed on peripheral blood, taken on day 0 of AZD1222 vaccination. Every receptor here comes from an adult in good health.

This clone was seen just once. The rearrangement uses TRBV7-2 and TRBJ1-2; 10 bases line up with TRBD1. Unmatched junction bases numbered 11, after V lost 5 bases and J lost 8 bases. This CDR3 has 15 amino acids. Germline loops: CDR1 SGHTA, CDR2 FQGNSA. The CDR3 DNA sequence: TGTGCCAGCAGCGGATCGACAGGGGGCGCACAGGGCTACACCTTC. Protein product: CASSGSTGGAQGYTF.

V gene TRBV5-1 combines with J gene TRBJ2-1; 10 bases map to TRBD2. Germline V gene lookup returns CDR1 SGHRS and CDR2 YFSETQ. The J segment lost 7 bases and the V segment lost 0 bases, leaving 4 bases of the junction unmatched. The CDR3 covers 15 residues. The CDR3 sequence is CASSLALAGENEQFF. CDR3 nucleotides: TGCGCCAGCAGCTTGGCTCTAGCGGGAGAAAATGAGCAGTTCTTC. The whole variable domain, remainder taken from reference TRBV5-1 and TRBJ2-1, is KAGVTQTPRYLIKTRGQQVTLSCSPISGHRSVSWYQQTPGQGLQFLFEYFSETQRNKGNFPGRFSGRQFSNSRSEMNVSTLELGDSALYLCASSLALAGENEQFFGPGTRLTVL.

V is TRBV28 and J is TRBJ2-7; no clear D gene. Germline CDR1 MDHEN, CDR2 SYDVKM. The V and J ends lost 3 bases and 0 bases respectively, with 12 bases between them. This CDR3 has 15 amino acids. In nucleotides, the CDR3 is TGTGCCAGCAGTTTTCGACGAACCTACTCCTACGAGCAGTACTTC. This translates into CASSFRRTYSYEQYF.

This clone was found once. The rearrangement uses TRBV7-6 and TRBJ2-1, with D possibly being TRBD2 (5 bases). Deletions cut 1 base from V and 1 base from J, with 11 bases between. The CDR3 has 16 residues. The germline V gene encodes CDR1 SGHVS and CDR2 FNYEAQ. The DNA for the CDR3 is TGTGCCAGCAGCTTAGAACCCCGGAGGTCCTACAATGAGCAGTTCTTC. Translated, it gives CASSLEPRRSYNEQFF.

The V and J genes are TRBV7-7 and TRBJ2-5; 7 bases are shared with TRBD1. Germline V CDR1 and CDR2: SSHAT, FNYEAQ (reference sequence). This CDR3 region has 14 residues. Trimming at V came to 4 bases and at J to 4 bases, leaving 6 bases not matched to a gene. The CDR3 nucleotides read TGTGCCAGCAGCTATAGGGGGCGAGGAGAGACCCAGTACTTC. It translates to CASSYRGRGETQYF. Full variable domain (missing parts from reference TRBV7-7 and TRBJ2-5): GAGVSQSPRYKVTKRGQDVTLRCDPISSHATLYWYQQALGQGPEFLTYFNYEAQPDKSGLPSDRFSAERPEGSISTLTIQRTEQRDSAMYRCASSYRGRGETQYFGPGTRLLVL.

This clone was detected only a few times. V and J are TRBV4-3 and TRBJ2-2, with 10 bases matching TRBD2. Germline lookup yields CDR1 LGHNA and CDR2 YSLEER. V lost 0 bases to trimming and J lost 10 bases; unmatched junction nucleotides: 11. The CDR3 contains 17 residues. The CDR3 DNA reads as TGCGCCAGCAGCCAAGATCGGGCTAGCGGGAGTCTCGTGGAGCTGTTTTTT. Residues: CASSQDRASGSLVELFF.

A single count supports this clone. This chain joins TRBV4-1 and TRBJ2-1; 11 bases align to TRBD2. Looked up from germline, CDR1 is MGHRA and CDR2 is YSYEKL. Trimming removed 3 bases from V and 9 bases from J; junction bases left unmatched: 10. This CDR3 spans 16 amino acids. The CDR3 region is CASSQPLAGEEPEQFF. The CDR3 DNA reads TGCGCCAGCAGCCAGCCACTAGCGGGAGAGGAACCTGAGCAGTTCTTC.

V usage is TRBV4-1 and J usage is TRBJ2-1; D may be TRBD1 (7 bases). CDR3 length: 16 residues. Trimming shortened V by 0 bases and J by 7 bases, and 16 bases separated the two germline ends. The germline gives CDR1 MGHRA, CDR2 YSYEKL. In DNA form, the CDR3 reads TGCGCCAGCAGCCAAGATGTACAGGGGAGGCGGAATGAGCAGTTCTTC. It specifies CASSQDVQGRRNEQFF.

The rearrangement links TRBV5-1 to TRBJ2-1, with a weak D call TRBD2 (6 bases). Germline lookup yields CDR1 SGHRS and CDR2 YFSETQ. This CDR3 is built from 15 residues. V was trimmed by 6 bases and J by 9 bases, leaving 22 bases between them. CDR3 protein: CASTPELAGWREQFF. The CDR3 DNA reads TGCGCCAGCACCCCCGAACTAGCAGGTTGGCGTGAGCAGTTCTTC.

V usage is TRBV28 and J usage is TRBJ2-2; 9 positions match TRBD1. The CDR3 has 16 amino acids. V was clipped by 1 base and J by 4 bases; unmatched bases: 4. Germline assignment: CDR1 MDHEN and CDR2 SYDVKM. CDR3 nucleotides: TGTGCCAGCAGTTTATCGACAGGGGGAAGCACCGGGGAGCTGTTTTTT. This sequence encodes CASSLSTGGSTGELFF.